These T cell receptor beta chains were read from a single sample in a study of beta chain features in type 1 diabetes. This table comes from immunoSEQ multiplex PCR, and its TCRdb copy is limited to in-frame clones, with some not included. The sample shows 100,000 to 150,000 clones, roughly 10% of them seen only once. The material sequenced was central memory CD4+ T cells from blood. These receptors all stem from a man younger than 45 with type 1 diabetes. Both conserved end residues are part of each CDR3. The D gene is left open where the match is weak. Clone size is not always given. Where it is, it says once, few, many or a class for expanded clones.

CDR3aa,CDR3nt,abundance,d_gene,j_gene,v_gene
CASSFFGGGGGWETQYF,TGTGCCAGCAGCTTCTTTGGCGGGGGGGGTGGTTGGGAGACCCAGTACTTC,few,TRBD2,TRBJ2-5,TRBV11-2
CATSREAGGYEQYF,TGTGCCACCAGCAGAGAAGCGGGGGGCTACGAGCAGTACTTC,NA,TRBD2,TRBJ2-7,TRBV15
CASNTGTGGYGYTF,TGTGCCAGCAACACCGGGACAGGGGGCTATGGCTACACCTTC,few,TRBD1,TRBJ1-2,TRBV2
CASRPGQAAYGYTF,TGTGCCAGCAGGCCGGGACAGGCGGCCTATGGCTACACCTTC,NA,TRBD1,TRBJ1-2,TRBV6-5
CASSDGTGENYEQYF,TGTGCCAGCAGTGACGGGACAGGGGAAAATTACGAGCAGTACTTC,NA,TRBD1,TRBJ2-7,TRBV2
CASSSTGTGIQETQYF,TGTGCCAGCAGCTCAACTGGGACAGGGATACAAGAGACCCAGTACTTC,NA,TRBD1,TRBJ2-5,TRBV5-6
CASSEAEATDTQYF,TGTGCCAGCAGCGAGGCAGAGGCAACAGATACGCAGTATTTT,few,NA,TRBJ2-3,TRBV9
CAWSVRGNSPLHF,TGTGCCTGGAGTGTAAGAGGGAATTCACCCCTCCACTTT,few,NA,TRBJ1-6,TRBV30
CASSPLTGMSYTF,TGTGCCAGCAGCCCGCTGACAGGGATGAGCTACACCTTC,few,TRBD1,TRBJ1-2,TRBV7-9
CASSQPDRFYGYTF,TGTGCCAGCAGCCAACCCGACAGGTTTTATGGCTACACCTTC,NA,NA,TRBJ1-2,TRBV4-2
CASSRTTQETQYF,TGTGCCAGCTCCCGGACTACACAAGAGACCCAGTACTTC,few,NA,TRBJ2-5,TRBV18
CATAGGLAKNIQYF,TGTGCCACAGCAGGGGGTCTTGCCAAAAACATTCAGTACTTC,few,TRBD1,TRBJ2-4,TRBV13
CASSPPLPGQAYGYTF,TGTGCCAGCTCACCACCGTTGCCGGGACAGGCTTATGGCTACACCTTC,NA,TRBD1,TRBJ1-2,TRBV18
CASSVWTGGGSEAFF,TGTGCCAGCAGTGTCTGGACAGGAGGGGGGTCTGAAGCTTTCTTT,few,TRBD1,TRBJ1-1,TRBV25-1